The 20 T cell receptor beta chains listed next were all sequenced from one sample in a study of monozygotic twins with inflammatory bowel disease. TCRdb reworked the 5' RACE reads into one entry per CDR3 protein, no DNA. The ten most abundant clones cover 2.4% of a sample with 150,000 to 200,000 distinct CDR3 sequences. The specimen sequenced was blood. These receptors all come from a human donor with ulcerative colitis or Crohn's disease, or a healthy co-twin of an affected twin (not recorded which).

V and J are TRBV7-8 and TRBJ1-5; the D call of TRBD1 rests on TCRdb alone, since no DNA is present to check it. Germline loops: CDR1 SGHVS, CDR2 FQNEAQ. This CDR3 comprises 14 residues. The CDR3 reads CASSRDSSYQPQHF.

The chain joins TRBV6-6 to TRBJ2-3; the TRBD1 assignment by TCRdb is unverifiable without DNA. The CDR3 contains 14 residues. The germline CDR1 and CDR2 sequences are MNHNY and SVGAGI (reference sequence). The chain's CDR3 is CASSLGTETDTQYF.

The gene calls are TRBV7-8 and TRBJ2-2; checking the TCRdb D call of TRBD2 is not possible without DNA. Germline V gives CDR1 SGHVS, CDR2 FQNEAQ. This CDR3 spans 16 amino acids. The CDR3 sequence is CASRVVGTPSTGELFF.

The V gene is TRBV5-5, the J gene TRBJ1-1; absent DNA, TCRdb's TRBD1 call cannot be checked. The CDR3 extends over 14 amino acids. Germline V gives CDR1 SGHKS, CDR2 YYEKEE (reference sequence). CDR3 loop: CASSSGQLNTEAFF.

The rearrangement links TRBV3-1 to TRBJ1-2. Germline CDR1 and CDR2: LGHDT and YNNKEL (reference sequence). This CDR3 has 15 residues. The CDR3 spells CASSQFRRDNYGYTF.

The chain has TRBV5-1 and TRBJ2-2; without DNA, the TCRdb call of TRBD1 cannot be checked. The CDR3 consists of 16 residues. The germline CDR1 and CDR2 sequences are SGHRS and YFSETQ. CDR3 sequence reads: CASSPSTITGFGELFF. The entire variable domain, with the rest obtained from reference TRBV5-1 and TRBJ2-2, is as follows: KAGVTQTPRYLIKTRGQQVTLSCSPISGHRSVSWYQQTPGQGLQFLFEYFSETQRNKGNFPGRFSGRQFSNSRSEMNVSTLELGDSALYLCASSPSTITGFGELFFGEGSRLTVL.

The V gene is TRBV19, the J gene TRBJ2-1; TCRdb's D gene call, TRBD2, goes unchecked for lack of DNA. Germline values: CDR1 LNHDA, CDR2 SQIVND (reference sequence). CDR3 length: 17 amino acids. Here the CDR3 reads CASSDVPTSGSYNEQFF.

This chain connects TRBV5-1 to TRBJ1-4; absent DNA, TCRdb's TRBD1 call cannot be checked. Germline V gene data show CDR1 as SGHRS and CDR2 as YFSETQ. This CDR3 is built from 15 residues. This chain's CDR3 is CASSLMVGTGRQLFF. The complete variable domain, with remaining parts taken from reference TRBV5-1 and TRBJ1-4, reads KAGVTQTPRYLIKTRGQQVTLSCSPISGHRSVSWYQQTPGQGLQFLFEYFSETQRNKGNFPGRFSGRQFSNSRSEMNVSTLELGDSALYLCASSLMVGTGRQLFFGSGTQLSVL.

The chain employs TRBV25-1 and TRBJ2-7; there is no DNA to check the TCRdb D call of TRBD2. Per germline, CDR1 MGHDK and CDR2 SYGVNS. This CDR3 region has 13 residues. This chain's CDR3 is CASSEGGDYEQYF.

The V gene is TRBV5-1, the J gene TRBJ2-5. Looked up from germline, CDR1 is SGHRS and CDR2 is YFSETQ. This CDR3 contains 12 residues. The CDR3 sequence is CASTLNVETRYF.

The chain recombines TRBV4-3 with TRBJ2-7; the D gene TCRdb calls, TRBD1, cannot be checked with no DNA. This CDR3 comprises 18 residues. Germline V gene sequence: CDR1 LGHNA, CDR2 YSLEER. The CDR3 sequence: CASSLDPPGQGVSYEQYF.

The V call is TRBV5-1, the J call TRBJ1-1; TCRdb's D call, TRBD1, is unchecked because there is no DNA. CDR1 and CDR2 from the germline V gene are SGHRS and YFSETQ. The CDR3 loop spans 14 amino acids. The CDR3: CASSQDSLNTEAFF.

The J gene is TRBJ1-5, the V gene TRBV12-3 or TRBV12-4; TCRdb proposes TRBD1, but this gene call is untestable without DNA. This CDR3 is 17 amino acids long. CDR3 sequence: CASEPGQGMASNQPQHF.

This chain joins TRBV28 and TRBJ1-4; TCRdb outputs TRBD1, but without DNA this stays unchecked. The CDR3 contains 15 residues. Germline V gene sequence: CDR1 MDHEN, CDR2 SYDVKM. This chain's CDR3 is CASSPPTGSNEKLFF.

V gene TRBV23-1 combines with J gene TRBJ2-3; TCRdb designates TRBD1, a call that cannot be tested without DNA. TRBV23-1 has ORF status, its function being uncertain. This CDR3 is 13 amino acids long. CDR3 residues: CASSRGAPDTQYF.

The J gene is TRBJ1-1, the V gene TRBV12-3 or TRBV12-4. The CDR3 extends over 14 amino acids. This CDR3 is CASSLAGGDLEAFF.

The rearrangement joins TRBV5-1 to TRBJ2-7. Germline CDR1 SGHRS, CDR2 YFSETQ. The CDR3 has 14 amino acids. CDR3 residues: CASLKLTTNYEQYF.

The chain has TRBV19 and TRBJ2-7. The CDR3 has 15 residues. Germline CDR1 is LNHDA and CDR2 is SQIVND (reference sequence). The CDR3 sequence: CASSTSPTRTYEQYF.

The rearrangement uses TRBV28 and TRBJ1-6; without DNA, the TCRdb call of TRBD1 cannot be checked. The CDR3 consists of 11 residues. Germline V CDR1 and CDR2: MDHEN, SYDVKM. The CDR3 is CATRGDSPLHF.

The chain employs TRBV4-1 and TRBJ2-7; the D call of TRBD1 rests on TCRdb alone, since no DNA is present to check it. Germline V gives CDR1 MGHRA, CDR2 YSYEKL. CDR3 length: 17 residues. This CDR3 reads CASSPSVGQGNTYEQYF.